The sequence of this T cell receptor (beta chain) was determined in a study of identical twins. Germline V lookup: CDR1 SGHDT, CDR2 YYEEEE. The CDR3 is 14 residues long. Trimming cost V 0 bases and J 6 bases; bases outside gene matches: 5. TCRdb fed the 5' RACE reads into MiXCR, producing one record per CDR3 protein. This sample carries around 480,000 distinct CDR3 sequences, more than 13% of them seen once, and the ten largest clones take roughly 0.5%. The sample was also reused in another study, on yellow fever vaccine responses in identical twins.

The chain couples TRBV5-6 to TRBJ2-7, with 8 nucleotides matching TRBD1. The receptor was isolated from a woman aged 18-35 years in good health. Sequenced sample: CD4+ T cells sorted from blood. The CDR3 bases are TGTGCCAGCAGCTTGGTTCAGGGGGCGCGCGAGCAGTACTTC. It yields the protein CASSLVQGAREQYF.